This TCR beta chain was captured by sequencing in a study of blood T cell repertoires in COVID-19. This CDR3 has 15 amino acids. Trimming removed 1 base at V and 3 bases at J, with 12 bases between. Germline V gene lookup returns CDR1 SGHRS and CDR2 YFSETQ. This table comes from immunoSEQ multiplex PCR, and its TCRdb copy is limited to in-frame clones, with some not included. Counted here are approximately 110,000 clones, roughly 85% occurring once; the ten biggest clones make up roughly 3%. This receptor was obtained from a woman of 80 years or more with COVID-19, enrolled during active disease. The sample taken for sequencing was peripheral blood. This chain links TRBV5-1 with TRBJ2-3; TRBD1 might be the D (5 bases). The chain's CDR3 is CASSLLAGSTDTQYF. The CDR3 DNA reads TGCGCCAGCAGCTTGTTGGCAGGGTCGACAGATACGCAGTATTTT.